The sequence of this T cell receptor beta chain was determined in a study of graft-versus-host responses after intestinal transplantation. Study background: Recipients had transplants, and these were multivisceral, liver-intestinal, or isolated intestinal. Following induction with anti-thymocyte globulin, all recipients were given tacrolimus and steroids for around three years.

The germline V gene encodes CDR1 MNHEY and CDR2 SMNVEV (reference sequence). Between the trimmed V and J ends, which lost 2 bases and 1 base, there was a span of 8 bases. The CDR3 is 15 amino acids. Overall study results and limits: GvH clones surfaced in recipient marrow, some emerging earlier in ileum or blood.

Turning to this clone: Antigen specificity is unknown.

TCRdb keeps only in-frame clones here, not all; method: immunoSEQ multiplex PCR. Seen here are over 90,000 clones, around 90% observed once, and the top ten hold 0.5%. This TCR came from a human donor who received an intestinal transplant. Sample: unstimulated CD8+ T cells sorted from spleen or lymph node cells, taken before intestinal transplant. The chain employs TRBV27 and TRBJ2-2; D possibly corresponds to TRBD1 (6 bases). CDR3 sequence (DNA): TGTGCCAGCAGTTTAAGGACAGTGAACACCGGGGAGCTGTTTTTT. Amino acid sequence: CASSLRTVNTGELFF.